These 10 T cell receptor beta chains share one sample of origin, sequenced in a study of early T cells in non-severe SARS-CoV-2 infection. TCRdb itself ran the 5' RACE reads through MiXCR, one entry per CDR3 protein. Of around 98,000 distinct CDR3 sequences detected, 11% appear once; the ten largest clones hold 4% to 5.5%. The sample consisted of whole blood. The source is an adult who was a healthcare worker with PCR-confirmed SARS-CoV-2 infection or an uninfected control (not recorded which).

This clonotype was detected ten times or more. The chain has TRBV7-2 and TRBJ2-7, with 7 positions matching TRBD1. V gave up 5 bases and J gave up 5 bases; unmatched junction bases: 12. This CDR3 has 15 amino acids. Germline assignment: CDR1 SGHTA and CDR2 FQGNSA. CDR3: CASSLSMGQYNEQYF. The CDR3 bases are TGTGCCAGCAGCCTCAGTATGGGACAGTACAACGAGCAGTACTTC.

This clonotype was counted between two and nine times. The chain links TRBV4-2 to TRBJ2-7; D is unclear. Germline CDR1 reads LGHNA; CDR2 reads YNFKEQ. Trimming pared 1 base from V and 1 base from J, leaving 26 bases between. CDR3 length equals 20 residues. The CDR3 DNA reads as TGTGCCAGCAGCCAAGGGACGAATCTGTTTGGCACAGAGCAGTCCTACGAGCAGTACTTC. This translates into CASSQGTNLFGTEQSYEQYF.

This clonotype was observed a handful of times. The rearrangement uses TRBV29-1 and TRBJ2-1, with 8 bases lining up with TRBD2. V shed 2 bases and J 5 bases; nucleotides not matched to a gene: 5. This CDR3 is 14 amino acids long. Per germline, CDR1 SQVTM and CDR2 ANQGSEA. Written as DNA, the CDR3 is TGCAGCGTTGAAAGATGGACTAGCAACAATGAGCAGTTCTTC. Translating it yields CSVERWTSNNEQFF.

The sample holds a few counts of this clonotype. The rearrangement uses TRBV7-9 and TRBJ1-4, with 8 nucleotides matching TRBD1. CDR3 length: 14 residues. The V gene end was trimmed by 4 bases and the J gene end by 6 bases; junction bases not matched to a gene: 4. CDR1 SEHNR and CDR2 FQNEAQ come from the germline V gene (reference sequence). Here the CDR3 DNA reads TGTGCCAGCAGCTCCACAGGGGGGGATGAAAAACTGTTTTTT. This translates into CASSSTGGDEKLFF.

This chain joins TRBV6-2 or TRBV6-3 and TRBJ2-3; 11 bases are shared with TRBD2. Per the germline V gene, CDR1 is MNHEY and CDR2 is SVGEGT. CDR3 length: 15 amino acids. V lost 8 bases and J lost 2; bases outside the gene matches: 6. For the CDR3, the DNA is TGTGCCAGCTTAGCGGGAGGGTCCTACACAGATACGCAGTATTTT. This sequence encodes CASLAGGSYTDTQYF.

The V gene is TRBV6-6, the J gene TRBJ1-2, with D possibly being TRBD1 (5 bases). The CDR3 contains 14 residues. The V end lost 7 bases, the J end lost 1 base, and 13 bases lay between the germline ends. The V gene's germline CDR1 is MNHNY and CDR2 SVGAGI (reference sequence). CDR3 sequence: CASNRDGNNYGYTF. CDR3 bases: TGTGCCAGCAACCGGGACGGAAATAACTATGGCTACACCTTC.

This clonotype was counted between two and nine times. The chain uses TRBV27 and TRBJ2-1; a weak D match, TRBD1 (5 bases). The ends were cut back, 10 bases at V and 3 bases at J, with 19 bases in the middle. The CDR3 extends over 15 amino acids. Looked up from germline, CDR1 is MNHEY and CDR2 is SMNVEV (reference sequence). CDR3 bases: TGTGCCACCTACCCCTCCGGCAGGGACTACAATGAGCAGTTCTTC. Protein sequence: CATYPSGRDYNEQFF.

There are many counts of this clonotype. The V gene is TRBV29-1, the J gene TRBJ1-6; no reliable D call. Trimming pared 0 bases from V and 3 bases from J, leaving 12 bases between. The germline gives CDR1 SQVTM, CDR2 ANQGSEA. The CDR3 totals 16 residues. CDR3 protein: CSVEEGGDIYNSPLHF. DNA of the CDR3: TGCAGCGTTGAAGAAGGCGGCGATATCTATAATTCACCCCTCCACTTT.

The chain couples TRBV30 to TRBJ2-2; 8 bases fit TRBD1. CDR3 length: 14 amino acids. V lost 4 bases to trimming and J lost 5 bases; unmatched junction nucleotides: 6. Germline V gene lookup returns CDR1 GTSNPN and CDR2 SVGIG (reference sequence). Here the CDR3 DNA reads TGTGCCTGGACAGGGGGCTTGTTGACCGGGGAGCTGTTTTTT. Amino acid sequence: CAWTGGLLTGELFF.

This clonotype showed up many times. This sequence joins TRBV24-1 and TRBJ2-3, with TRBD1 matching over 8 bases. The CDR3 consists of 16 residues. The V and J ends lost 2 bases and 11 bases, in that order; junction bases with no gene match: 14. The V gene's germline CDR1 is KGHDR and CDR2 SFDVKD. CDR3 sequence reads: CATSDSGQGREVGQYF. In DNA form, the CDR3 reads TGTGCCACCAGTGATTCCGGACAGGGAAGGGAAGTAGGGCAGTATTTT.